This paragraph reports one T cell receptor beta chain. This sample is part of a study of blood T cell repertoires in COVID-19. As for the study in general: The origin of the acute and convalescent COVID-19 samples was the United States, Italy and Spain.

V shed 3 bases, J shed 5 bases, and the junction held 0 bases outside the gene matches. The germline CDR1 and CDR2 sequences are KGHSH and LQKENI. CDR3 length: 13 amino acids. The data were produced by immunoSEQ multiplex PCR, yet TCRdb's version contains in-frame clones alone and is incomplete. The sample yields about 160,000 clones, around 85% seen once. The receptor's source is an elderly man with COVID-19, enrolled during active disease. The V and J genes are TRBV18 and TRBJ2-1; 8 bases are shared with TRBD1. The specimen sequenced was peripheral blood. The CDR3 is CASSPDRDNEQFF. In DNA, the CDR3 is TGTGCCAGCTCACCGGACAGGGACAATGAGCAGTTCTTC.